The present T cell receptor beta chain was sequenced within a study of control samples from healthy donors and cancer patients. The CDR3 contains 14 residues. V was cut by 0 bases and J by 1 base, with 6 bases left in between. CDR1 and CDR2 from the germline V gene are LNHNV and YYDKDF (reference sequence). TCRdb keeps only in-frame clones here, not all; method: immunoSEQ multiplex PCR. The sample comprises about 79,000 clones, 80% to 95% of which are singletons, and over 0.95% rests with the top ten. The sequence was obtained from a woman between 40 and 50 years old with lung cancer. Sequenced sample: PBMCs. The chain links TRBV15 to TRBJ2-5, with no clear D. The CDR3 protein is CATSRELLQETQYF. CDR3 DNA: TGTGCCACCAGCAGAGAACTACTCCAAGAGACCCAGTACTTC.